This TCR beta chain is from a study of shared clonotypes between healthy human individuals. Study-level findings and limits: Limited genetic and exposure-history diversity came from having few donors. Though the depth was large, rarefaction showed that sorted-subset sequencing was incomplete.

The CDR3 is made up of 12 amino acids. The germline V gene has CDR1 SGHDT and CDR2 YYEEEE. Trimming stripped 2 bases from V and 8 bases from J, with 8 bases between. As concerns this clone: Its antigen is not known.

Selected positively for CCR7 and CD45RO-negative, naive CD8 cells excluded terminally differentiated effector memory CD45RA+ cells. Libraries were prepared by immunoSEQ multiplex PCR; TCRdb keeps only in-frame clonotypes and omits some of them. The sample consists of more than 2 million clones, around 95% of them appearing once. This TCR came from a man between 18 and 35 years old in good health. Some clones in this sample may be carry-over from other donors' samples. The source material was naive CD8+ T cells from PBMCs. This chain connects TRBV5-6 to TRBJ2-4, with D hard to call. In DNA, the CDR3 is TGTGCCAGCAGCTTTATCTCGGACATTCAGTACTTC. It is translated as CASSFISDIQYF. The whole variable domain, filled in from reference TRBV5-6 and TRBJ2-4, reads DAGVTQSPTHLIKTRGQQVTLRCSPKSGHDTVSWYQQALGQGPQFIFQYYEEEERQRGNFPDRFSGHQFPNYSSELNVNALLLGDSALYLCASSFISDIQYFGAGTRLSVL.